These 18 T cell receptor beta chains were sequenced from one sample in a study of T cell responses to AZD1222 COVID-19 vaccine. Only in-frame clones appear in the TCRdb table, and some are missing; sequencing was by immunoSEQ multiplex PCR. The table shows around 66,000 clones, with about four fifths occurring only once. The material was peripheral blood, obtained on day 0 of MenACWY control vaccination. The source of these receptors is an adult in good health.

The V and J genes are TRBV19 and TRBJ2-7; D is possibly TRBD1 or TRBD2 (5 bases each). This CDR3 has 13 residues. Trimming left V 7 bases short and J 2 bases short, with 12 bases between. Germline V gene data show CDR1 as LNHDA and CDR2 as SQIVND (reference sequence). The CDR3 sequence: CASKGYGTYEQYF. CDR3 DNA sequence: TGTGCCAGTAAGGGGTACGGGACCTACGAGCAGTACTTC. The entire variable domain, with the rest obtained from reference TRBV19 and TRBJ2-7, is as follows: DGGITQSPKYLFRKEGQNVTLSCEQNLNHDAMYWYRQDPGQGLRLIYYSQIVNDFQKGDIAEGYSVSREKKESFPLTVTSAQKNPTAFYLCASKGYGTYEQYFGPGTRLTVT.

The rearrangement uses TRBV6-5 and TRBJ1-5, with unresolved D. Trimming pared 6 bases from V and 1 base from J, leaving 10 bases between. Per germline, CDR1 MNHEY and CDR2 SVGAGI. The CDR3 is 14 residues long. As DNA, the CDR3 is TGTGCCAGCAGGGAGGGTGTAAGCAATCAGCCCCAGCATTTT. Its protein is CASREGVSNQPQHF.

This clone was counted only a few times. The chain's CDR3 is CASSQSGTGNIQYF. The CDR3 DNA sequence: TGTGCCAGCAGCCAATCCGGGACAGGGAACATTCAGTACTTC. The chain has TRBV7-2 and TRBJ2-4; 9 bases agree with TRBD1. Germline CDR1 is SGHTA and CDR2 is FQGNSA. The CDR3 consists of 14 residues. With V trimmed by 5 bases and J by 7 bases, 6 bases remained unmatched.

This clone has just one count. The chain recombines TRBV7-9 with TRBJ1-4; D gene uncertain. V lost 1 base to trimming and J lost 0 bases, with 12 bases between them. The CDR3 sequence is 17 residues long. CDR1 is SEHNR, CDR2 FQNEAQ, per germline (reference sequence). CDR3 coding DNA: TGTGCCAGCAGCTTAGTGGCCAGGCTTGCAACTAATGAAAAACTGTTTTTT. As protein: CASSLVARLATNEKLFF.

Regarding this clone: This same CDR3 is encoded by further DNA sequences in the sample. The V and J genes are TRBV20-1 and TRBJ2-3, with no clear D. Per germline, CDR1 DFQATT and CDR2 SNEGSKA (reference sequence). Between the trimmed V and J ends, which lost 1 base and 3 bases, there was a span of 2 bases. This CDR3 has 11 amino acids. CDR3 in amino acids: CSARGTDTQYF. The CDR3 DNA sequence: TGCAGTGCTAGAGGGACAGATACGCAGTATTTT.

The V call is TRBV5-6, the J call TRBJ1-2; D remains unclear. The germline V gene has CDR1 SGHDT and CDR2 YYEEEE. The CDR3 spans 14 residues. The ends were cut back, 0 bases at V and 0 bases at J, with 6 bases in the middle. CDR3 bases: TGTGCCAGCAGCTTGGCAAGGTCTAACTATGGCTACACCTTC. Protein: CASSLARSNYGYTF.

The chain combines TRBV7-2 with TRBJ1-5; D ambiguous. CDR3 length: 15 residues. Per the germline V gene, CDR1 is SGHTA and CDR2 is FQGNSA. Trimming took 2 bases from V and 3 from J, leaving 11 bases between them. The CDR3 loop reads CASSLYRSPNQPQHF. For the CDR3, the DNA is TGTGCCAGCAGCTTATACCGAAGTCCCAATCAGCCCCAGCATTTT.

V gene TRBV27 combines with J gene TRBJ2-5; 14 bases align to TRBD2. The germline V gene encodes CDR1 MNHEY and CDR2 SMNVEV (reference sequence). With V trimmed by 11 bases and J by 6 bases, 11 bases remained unmatched. The CDR3 extends over 15 amino acids. This chain's CDR3 is CAVPEGTSGGKTQYF. Here the CDR3 DNA reads TGTGCCGTACCTGAAGGGACTAGCGGGGGAAAGACCCAGTACTTC.

The V gene is TRBV7-8, the J gene TRBJ2-3; 8 nucleotides line up with TRBD1. The J segment lost 3 bases and the V segment lost 5 bases, leaving 16 bases of the junction unmatched. The CDR3 has 18 residues. The germline V gene has CDR1 SGHVS and CDR2 FQNEAQ. The CDR3 region is CASSRRRGPERNTDTQYF. CDR3 DNA sequence: TGTGCCAGCAGCCGCCGCAGGGGGCCTGAACGGAATACAGATACGCAGTATTTT.

The V call is TRBV5-6, the J call TRBJ1-5; 7 positions match TRBD1. Trimming removed 2 bases from V and 7 bases from J; junction bases left unmatched: 3. Germline CDR1 SGHDT, CDR2 YYEEEE. The CDR3 length is 13 residues. The CDR3 bases are TGTGCCAGCAGCTTCGACAGGGAACAGCCCCAGCATTTT. Amino acids: CASSFDREQPQHF.

The chain recombines TRBV28 with TRBJ1-5; TRBD1 might be the D (5 bases). CDR1 is MDHEN and CDR2 is SYDVKM in the germline V gene. V dropped 6 bases and J dropped 3 bases, with 15 bases sitting between them. CDR3 size: 15 residues. This CDR3 reads CASRNPRGVNQPQHF. The CDR3 DNA follows: TGTGCCAGCAGGAACCCCCGAGGGGTCAATCAGCCCCAGCATTTT. The full variable domain, with the rest looked up from reference TRBV28 and TRBJ1-5, is DVKVTQSSRYLVKRTGEKVFLECVQDMDHENMFWYRQDPGLGLRLIYFSYDVKMKEKGDIPEGYSVSREKKERFSLILESASTNQTSMYLCASRNPRGVNQPQHFGDGTRLSIL.

This chain joins TRBV30 and TRBJ2-2; no clear D. Trimming stripped 2 bases from V and 5 bases from J, with 3 bases between. The CDR3 is 11 amino acids. CDR1 is GTSNPN and CDR2 is SVGIG in the germline V gene (reference sequence). CDR3 sequence reads: CAWSFTGELFF. Here the CDR3 DNA reads TGTGCCTGGAGTTTTACCGGGGAGCTGTTTTTT.

The chain carries TRBV5-1 and TRBJ2-2; TRBD1 is a possible D gene (5 bases). The CDR3 is 14 amino acids. Germline values: CDR1 SGHRS, CDR2 YFSETQ. Trimming cost V 0 bases and J 2 bases, with 5 bases left between them. CDR3 sequence: CASSLGTNTGELFF. The CDR3 coding sequence is TGCGCCAGCAGCTTGGGGACAAACACCGGGGAGCTGTTTTTT.

The chain recombines TRBV5-1 with TRBJ1-1, with 7 bases lining up with TRBD1. The V gene end was trimmed by 1 base and the J gene end by 3 bases; junction bases not matched to a gene: 0. Germline-derived CDR1 and CDR2 are SGHRS and YFSETQ. The CDR3 runs to 13 residues. The CDR3 loop reads CASSLTGDTEAFF. CDR3 in DNA: TGCGCCAGCAGCTTGACAGGGGACACTGAAGCTTTCTTT.

The chain joins TRBV29-1 to TRBJ2-3; D may be TRBD1 (7 bases). This CDR3 comprises 13 residues. V dropped 6 bases and J dropped 10 bases, with 20 bases sitting between them. Looked up from germline, CDR1 is SQVTM and CDR2 is ANQGSEA. This CDR3 reads CSVYRDSGSAQYF. DNA for the CDR3: TGCAGCGTGTACCGGGACAGCGGGTCGGCGCAGTATTTT.

This chain joins TRBV5-1 and TRBJ1-5, with 9 bases that match TRBD1. CDR1 and CDR2 from the germline V gene are SGHRS and YFSETQ. V shed 4 bases, J shed 0 bases, and the junction held 2 bases outside the gene matches. The CDR3 spans 15 residues. CDR3 bases: TGCGCCAGCAGCCGGACAGGGGATAGCAATCAGCCCCAGCATTTT. Translated, it gives CASSRTGDSNQPQHF.

V is TRBV5-1 and J is TRBJ1-1; possibly TRBD1 for D (6 bases). The CDR3 runs 14 residues. The V end was cut by 2 bases, the J end by 2 bases, with 10 bases between. Germline V lookup: CDR1 SGHRS, CDR2 YFSETQ. The DNA of the CDR3 is TGCGCCAGCAGCTTTGGGGGGGCCAACACTGAAGCTTTCTTT. It encodes CASSFGGANTEAFF.

The V gene is TRBV5-5, the J gene TRBJ1-2, with D maybe TRBD1 (5 bases). The V end lost 2 bases, the J end lost 6 bases, and 8 bases lay between the germline ends. Germline assignment: CDR1 SGHKS and CDR2 YYEKEE (reference sequence). This CDR3 has 12 residues. The CDR3 region has the DNA TGTGCCAGCAGCTTACTGGGACATGGCTACACCTTC. Translated, it gives CASSLLGHGYTF. The whole variable domain, remainder taken from reference TRBV5-5 and TRBJ1-2, is DAGVTQSPTHLIKTRGQQVTLRCSPISGHKSVSWYQQVLGQGPQFIFQYYEKEERGRGNFPDRFSARQFPNYSSELNVNALLLGDSALYLCASSLLGHGYTFGSGTRLTVV.